This T cell receptor (beta chain) was obtained from a study of identical twins. This clonotype showed up just a few times. MiXCR was run by TCRdb on the 5' RACE reads, yielding one entry per CDR3 protein. The sample includes a few hundred thousand distinct CDR3 sequences, 10% of them seen just once. The receptor was derived from a man aged 45 to 65 in good health. Sequencing used memory T cells sorted from blood.

CDR3 loop: CASSQDRARGRDRELFF. The DNA of the CDR3 is TGTGCCAGCAGCCAAGATCGGGCCAGGGGGCGCGACCGGGAGCTGTTTTTT. The chain has TRBV4-2 and TRBJ2-2; 8 bases align to TRBD1. V shed 0 bases and J 9 bases; nucleotides not matched to a gene: 12. This CDR3 is 17 amino acids long. Per the germline V gene, CDR1 is LGHNA and CDR2 is YNFKEQ.